This T cell receptor beta chain was observed in a study of control samples from healthy donors and cancer patients (dated by TCRdb to the early 2020s). The method was the immunoSEQ multiplex PCR assay. TCRdb limited this immuneACCESS table to in-frame rearrangements with V and J called. A share of clones is missing; checked studies link under half to unresolved V genes, and the rest is unexplained. This sample comprises 230,000 or so clones, around 94% of them detected only once. The ten largest clones add up to about 1.6% of the sample. Turning to this clone: Which antigen it targets is not known. No base-level quality is on record; no much larger clone is a single base apart.

The sequence derives from a man aged 50 to 60 in good health. Sequencing was performed on blood.

The DNA reads TGTGCCAGCTCACCCCTACTTACAGATACGCAGTATTTT. It translates to CASSPLLTDTQYF. This chain joins TRBV18 to TRBJ2-3; there is no confident call for the D gene. V is cut by 3 bases and J by 3 bases, and the space between the germline ends is 7 bases. CDR1 and CDR2 (KGHSH, LQKENI) derive from the germline V gene. The CDR3 sequence holds 13 residues, the cysteine and phenylalanine included. Only CDR3 DNA remains: 39 bases, in frame from the first base.